Below are 22 T cell receptor beta chains sequenced from a single sample in a study of blood T cell repertoires in COVID-19. Profiling relied on immunoSEQ multiplex PCR, and the TCRdb table lists in-frame clones only, not all of them. The sample gives about 220,000 clones, 65% to 85% of which show up once; more than 3% is in the top ten. Material: PBMCs or T cells enriched from blood (not recorded which). Receptors were obtained from a woman aged 55-75 years who had recovered from COVID-19.

The chain has TRBV14 and TRBJ2-7; no definite D call. V was cut by 0 bases and J by 0 bases, with 12 bases left in between. CDR3 length: 16 amino acids. Germline values: CDR1 SGHDN, CDR2 FVKESK. DNA for the CDR3: TGTGCCAGCAGCCAAGATCAGGCTCCAAGCTCCTACGAGCAGTACTTC. Translating gives CASSQDQAPSSYEQYF.

The chain uses TRBV18 and TRBJ2-3; 12 nucleotides match TRBD1. J lost 3 bases, V lost 5 bases, and 9 bases had no gene match. There are 17 residues in the CDR3. CDR1 and CDR2 (germline): KGHSH, LQKENI. This chain's CDR3 is CASSKAGTGGVTDTQYF. The CDR3 region has the DNA TGTGCCAGCTCAAAGGCCGGGACAGGGGGCGTTACAGATACGCAGTATTTT. Variable domain in full (rest from reference TRBV18 and TRBJ2-3): NAGVMQNPRHLVRRRGQEARLRCSPMKGHSHVYWYRQLPEEGLKFMVYLQKENIIDESGMPKERFSAEFPKEGPSILRIQQVVRGDSAAYFCASSKAGTGGVTDTQYFGPGTRLTVL.

V is TRBV4-1 and J is TRBJ1-5, with D maybe TRBD1 (6 bases). This CDR3 spans 15 amino acids. Trimming took 0 bases from V and 4 from J, leaving 10 bases between them. The germline gives CDR1 MGHRA, CDR2 YSYEKL. The CDR3 is CASSQENRANQPQHF. The CDR3 DNA reads as TGCGCCAGCAGCCAAGAAAACAGGGCTAATCAGCCCCAGCATTTT.

The V and J genes are TRBV6-4 and TRBJ1-5, with TRBD1 identical over 12 bases. The CDR3 has 15 amino acids. Germline loops: CDR1 MRHNA, CDR2 SNTAGT. V lost 6 bases to trimming and J lost 5 bases; unmatched junction nucleotides: 5. The CDR3 sequence: CASRGDRGPHQPQHF. The CDR3 nucleotides are TGTGCCAGCAGGGGGGACAGGGGGCCTCATCAGCCCCAGCATTTT.

This clone was observed a few times. V gene TRBV7-6 combines with J gene TRBJ2-4; 8 bases fit TRBD1. Trimming at V came to 5 bases and at J to 0 bases, leaving 6 bases not matched to a gene. This CDR3 comprises 16 residues. Germline assignment: CDR1 SGHVS and CDR2 FNYEAQ. The DNA for the CDR3 is TGTGCCAGCAGCCCAGACAGGGGTCTAGCCAAAAACATTCAGTACTTC. Encoded protein: CASSPDRGLAKNIQYF.

This clone has more than one count but fewer than ten. The chain couples TRBV19 to TRBJ2-1; 9 bases fit TRBD2. With V trimmed by 3 bases and J by 5 bases, 8 bases remained unmatched. This CDR3 is built from 16 residues. Germline CDR1 and CDR2: LNHDA and SQIVND (reference sequence). The CDR3: CASSMVPSGIHNEQFF. The CDR3, as DNA: TGTGCCAGTAGTATGGTTCCTAGCGGGATCCACAATGAGCAGTTCTTC. Full variable domain (remainder filled in from reference TRBV19 and TRBJ2-1): DGGITQSPKYLFRKEGQNVTLSCEQNLNHDAMYWYRQDPGQGLRLIYYSQIVNDFQKGDIAEGYSVSREKKESFPLTVTSAQKNPTAFYLCASSMVPSGIHNEQFFGPGTRLTVL.

This clone was seen only a few times. The chain combines TRBV5-5 with TRBJ1-5; 9 bases agree with TRBD1. The CDR3 loop spans 15 amino acids. Germline V lookup: CDR1 SGHKS, CDR2 YYEKEE (reference sequence). V was pared by 0 bases and J by 6 bases, with 4 bases of the junction left unmatched. The CDR3 is CASSLGTGAGQPQHF. Here the CDR3 DNA reads TGTGCCAGCAGCTTGGGGACAGGGGCTGGTCAGCCCCAGCATTTT. The full variable domain, its missing parts supplied by reference TRBV5-5 and TRBJ1-5, is DAGVTQSPTHLIKTRGQQVTLRCSPISGHKSVSWYQQVLGQGPQFIFQYYEKEERGRGNFPDRFSARQFPNYSSELNVNALLLGDSALYLCASSLGTGAGQPQHFGDGTRLSIL.

The CDR3 sequence: CASSYTYREDTQYF. CDR3 nucleotide sequence: TGTGCCAGCAGTTACACCTATCGGGAAGATACGCAGTATTTT. The chain is built from TRBV6-2 or TRBV6-3 and TRBJ2-3, with a tentative D call TRBD2 (5 bases). Germline V gene sequence: CDR1 MNHEY, CDR2 SVGEGT. V lost 2 bases and J lost 5, with 11 bases in between. The CDR3 runs 14 residues.

This chain uses TRBV5-4 with TRBJ2-2, with D maybe TRBD2 (6 bases). Germline CDR1 reads SGHNT; CDR2 reads YYREEE (reference sequence). The germline V and J ends were trimmed by 4 bases and 2 bases, with 18 bases remaining between them. The CDR3 is made up of 17 amino acids. CDR3 sequence: CASSLPGAGRNTGELFF. CDR3 nucleotides: TGTGCCAGCAGCCTACCGGGAGCAGGGCGAAACACCGGGGAGCTGTTTTTT.

This chain uses TRBV18 with TRBJ1-5; a weak D match, TRBD1 (6 bases). The CDR3 sequence is 17 residues long. Germline loops: CDR1 KGHSH, CDR2 LQKENI. The V end was cut by 1 base, the J end by 1 base, with 14 bases between. Written as DNA, the CDR3 is TGTGCCAGCTCACCACGATCGTCGGACAGAAGCAATCAGCCCCAGCATTTT. This translates into CASSPRSSDRSNQPQHF.

This sequence joins TRBV7-2 and TRBJ1-5; TRBD1 matches at 7 bases. The length of the CDR3 is 15 residues. After removal of 4 bases from V and 2 bases from J, the junction contained 5 bases not matched to a gene. Germline V lookup: CDR1 SGHTA, CDR2 FQGNSA. The CDR3 sequence: CASSWITGGNQPQHF. CDR3 DNA sequence: TGTGCCAGCAGCTGGATCACAGGGGGCAATCAGCCCCAGCATTTT.

This clone was detected only once. The chain is built from TRBV19 and TRBJ2-3, with TRBD2 matching 12 bases. The CDR3 has 16 amino acids. After removal of 8 bases from V and 4 bases from J, the junction contained 10 bases not matched to a gene. Germline values: CDR1 LNHDA, CDR2 SQIVND (reference sequence). CDR3 region: CASRTSGTPSPDTQYF. The CDR3 DNA is TGTGCCAGTCGGACTAGCGGGACGCCCTCCCCAGATACGCAGTATTTT.

The chain employs TRBV6-2 or TRBV6-3 and TRBJ1-1, with TRBD1 matching 7 bases. CDR1 MNHEY and CDR2 SVGEGT come from the germline V gene. This CDR3 is built from 14 residues. V was pared by 6 bases and J by 2 bases, with 6 bases of the junction left unmatched. In DNA form, the CDR3 reads TGTGCCAGCAGCCCACAGGGGACTAACACTGAAGCTTTCTTT. It yields the protein CASSPQGTNTEAFF.

This clone occurred once. The chain uses TRBV2 and TRBJ1-1, with TRBD1 matching over 9 bases. With 8 bases clipped from V and 1 base from J, the junction kept 2 bases outside the gene matches. The CDR3 totals 13 residues. From germline, CDR1 is SNHLY and CDR2 FYNNEI. The CDR3 loop is CASGGQGNTEAFF. The CDR3 region has the DNA TGTGCCAGCGGGGGACAGGGGAACACTGAAGCTTTCTTT. The full variable domain, completed using reference TRBV2 and TRBJ1-1, is EPEVTQTPSHQVTQMGQEVILRCVPISNHLYFYWYRQILGQKVEFLVSFYNNEISEKSEIFDDQFSVERPDGSNFTLKIRSTKLEDSAMYFCASGGQGNTEAFFGQGTRLTVV.

The chain recombines TRBV29-1 with TRBJ2-2; D gene uncertain. The V end lost 0 bases, the J end lost 0 bases, and 11 bases lay between the germline ends. In germline, CDR1 is SQVTM, CDR2 ANQGSEA. This CDR3 is 16 amino acids long. CDR3 loop: CSVEDPSVSNTGELFF. The CDR3 nucleotides read TGCAGCGTTGAAGATCCGAGCGTTTCGAACACCGGGGAGCTGTTTTTT.

This rearrangement joins TRBV7-2 to TRBJ2-7; a weak D match, TRBD2 (6 bases). Germline V gene lookup returns CDR1 SGHTA and CDR2 FQGNSA. The length of the CDR3 is 15 residues. The V end lost 1 base, the J end lost 3 bases, and 13 bases lay between the germline ends. The CDR3 reads CASSLVGGRDYEQYF. The CDR3 bases are TGTGCCAGCAGCTTAGTCGGGGGTAGGGACTACGAGCAGTACTTC.

This chain uses TRBV18 with TRBJ1-3, with 8 bases matching TRBD1. This CDR3 comprises 14 residues. The V gene end was trimmed by 3 bases and the J gene end by 4 bases; junction bases not matched to a gene: 2. Germline CDR1 KGHSH, CDR2 LQKENI. CDR3 region: CASSPGTGGNTIYF. In nucleotides, the CDR3 is TGTGCCAGCTCACCTGGGACAGGAGGAAACACCATATATTTT.

The chain carries TRBV11-1 and TRBJ1-2; 9 bases match TRBD1. Looked up from germline, CDR1 is SGHAT and CDR2 is FQDESV (reference sequence). J lost 6 bases, V lost 1 base, and 0 bases had no gene match. This CDR3 has 13 residues. In DNA, the CDR3 is TGTGCCAGCAGCTTAGGGACAGGGGATGGCTACACCTTC. Protein: CASSLGTGDGYTF. The full variable domain, with the rest looked up from reference TRBV11-1 and TRBJ1-2, is EAEVAQSPRYKITEKSQAVAFWCDPISGHATLYWYRQILGQGPELLVQFQDESVVDDSQLPKDRFSAERLKGVDSTLKIQPAELGDSAMYLCASSLGTGDGYTFGSGTRLTVV.

The chain has TRBV7-2 and TRBJ2-7; 11 nucleotides line up with TRBD1. Germline-derived CDR1 and CDR2 are SGHTA and FQGNSA. V lost 5 bases and J lost 7; bases outside the gene matches: 7. The CDR3 spans 14 residues. Here the CDR3 reads CASSPGQGALEQYF. In DNA form, the CDR3 reads TGTGCCAGCAGCCCAGGACAGGGGGCGCTTGAGCAGTACTTC. The full variable domain, with the rest looked up from reference TRBV7-2 and TRBJ2-7, is GAGVSQSPSNKVTEKGKDVELRCDPISGHTALYWYRQSLGQGLEFLIYFQGNSAPDKSGLPSDRFSAERTGGSVSTLTIQRTQQEDSAVYLCASSPGQGALEQYFGPGTRLTVT.

This clone was seen only once. The chain uses TRBV12-3 or TRBV12-4 and TRBJ1-2; 7 bases agree with TRBD1. The ends lost 11 bases at V and 5 bases at J; junction bases unmatched: 5. This CDR3 comprises 11 residues. DNA for the CDR3: TGTGCCGCAGGGGGAGATTATGGCTACACCTTC. Its protein product is CAAGGDYGYTF.

V usage is TRBV5-6 and J usage is TRBJ1-2; TRBD1 might be the D (5 bases). The V end was cut by 6 bases, the J end by 5 bases, with 23 bases between. Germline lookup yields CDR1 SGHDT and CDR2 YYEEEE. The CDR3 is 16 amino acids. As DNA, the CDR3 is TGTGCCAGCACCGAACTCGAAACAGGATCGGAGTATGGCTACACCTTC. Its protein product is CASTELETGSEYGYTF.

This clone has a single count. This chain connects TRBV27 to TRBJ2-5, with no clear D. V lost 3 bases to trimming and J lost 1 base, with 12 bases between them. The CDR3 runs 15 residues. Germline loops: CDR1 MNHEY, CDR2 SMNVEV (reference sequence). Here the CDR3 DNA reads TGTGCCAGCAGTTTCTCTCAGGCTACCCAAGAGACCCAGTACTTC. Its protein product is CASSFSQATQETQYF.